Listed here are 9 T cell receptor beta chains from one sample, sequenced in a study of T cells after yellow fever vaccination. TCRdb fed the 5' RACE reads into MiXCR, producing one record per CDR3 protein. The profile shows a few hundred thousand distinct CDR3 sequences, 6.8% of them singletons. The specimen comprised PBMCs, sampled around 45 days after the first yellow fever vaccination. The origin of the receptors is a man between 18 and 29 years old who received the YFV17D yellow fever vaccine.

Comments on this clonotype: This may be a read error, as it is one base from a much larger clone. The chain combines TRBV7-9 with TRBJ2-5; a possible D gene is TRBD1 (6 bases). This CDR3 comprises 15 residues. The V end lost 1 base, the J end lost 2 bases, and 11 bases lay between the germline ends. CDR1 is SEHNR and CDR2 is FQNEAQ in the germline V gene (reference sequence). The CDR3 DNA sequence: TGTGCCAGCAGCTTAGTTGGGGGCCCACAAGAGACCCAGTACTTC. This translates into CASSLVGGPQETQYF.

This clonotype was seen more than once but under ten times. V and J are TRBV5-6 and TRBJ2-7; TRBD1 aligns across 8 bases. V lost 4 bases, J lost 7 bases, and 10 bases stayed unmatched. CDR3 length equals 14 residues. Germline CDR1 reads SGHDT; CDR2 reads YYEEEE. The CDR3 is CASSLRTGWKEQYV. CDR3 bases: TGTGCCAGCAGCCTAAGGACAGGGTGGAAGGAGCAGTACGTC.

The chain links TRBV24-1 to TRBJ2-5, with D uncertain. Germline V lookup: CDR1 KGHDR, CDR2 SFDVKD. Trimming removed 3 bases at V and 3 bases at J, with 10 bases between. This CDR3 has 14 residues. CDR3 sequence: CATSDIGDEETQYF. The CDR3 DNA sequence: TGTGCCACCAGTGATATCGGAGACGAAGAGACCCAGTACTTC.

The chain links TRBV20-1 to TRBJ1-4, with D unclear. Trimming left V 0 bases short and J 7 bases short, with 6 bases between. CDR1 and CDR2 from the germline V gene are DFQATT and SNEGSKA (reference sequence). This CDR3 is built from 12 residues. The CDR3 region is CSARDPTEKLFF. In DNA form, the CDR3 reads TGCAGTGCTAGAGATCCGACTGAAAAACTGTTTTTT.

A few counts support this clonotype. V and J are TRBV5-5 and TRBJ1-6; perhaps TRBD1 as D (6 bases). Per the germline V gene, CDR1 is SGHKS and CDR2 is YYEKEE (reference sequence). The CDR3 loop spans 15 amino acids. V lost 4 bases and J lost 6, with 14 bases in between. In DNA form, the CDR3 reads TGTGCCAGCAGCCGTCAGGACAGCCTTAATTCACCCCTCCACTTT. Translating it yields CASSRQDSLNSPLHF.

The V and J genes are TRBV6-2 or TRBV6-3 and TRBJ2-3; tentatively, D is TRBD2 (5 bases). The CDR3 sequence is 16 residues long. Germline V CDR1 and CDR2: MNHEY, SVGEGT. The V gene lost 2 bases and the J gene lost 6 bases, with 18 bases spanning the gap. CDR3 loop: CASSYREIAPGDTQYF. The CDR3 coding sequence is TGTGCCAGCAGTTACAGGGAGATAGCGCCAGGTGATACGCAGTATTTT.

This clonotype was detected a few times. The chain links TRBV4-1 to TRBJ1-5, with TRBD1 as a possible D gene (5 bases). Germline V gene sequence: CDR1 MGHRA, CDR2 YSYEKL. Trimming pared 0 bases from V and 1 base from J, leaving 10 bases between. The CDR3 contains 16 residues. CDR3 coding DNA: TGCGCCAGCAGCCAAGAGGGGGGTAAAAGCAATCAGCCCCAGCATTTT. It encodes CASSQEGGKSNQPQHF.

This clonotype has just a few counts. V gene TRBV20-1 combines with J gene TRBJ1-4; D gene unclear. CDR3 length: 15 amino acids. V shed 0 bases and J shed 2 bases, with 10 bases lying between them. Germline assignment: CDR1 DFQATT and CDR2 SNEGSKA (reference sequence). The DNA of the CDR3 is TGCAGTGCTAGAGATTCGAGAGAGACTAATGAAAAACTGTTTTTT. This encodes CSARDSRETNEKLFF.

This clonotype was seen a few times. The rearrangement links TRBV12-3 or TRBV12-4 to TRBJ2-1; 10 bases agree with TRBD1. The CDR3 runs 19 residues. V was clipped by 3 bases and J by 1 base; unmatched bases: 12. The CDR3 reads CASSFSGRDRGVSYNEQFF. The DNA of the CDR3 is TGTGCCAGCAGTTTTTCCGGCAGGGACAGGGGTGTGTCCTACAATGAGCAGTTCTTC.